The 27 T cell receptor beta chains reported below all come from one sample, sequenced in a study of blood T cell repertoires in COVID-19. TCRdb's table, derived via immunoSEQ multiplex PCR, lists solely in-frame clones and lacks some. The sample has over 50,000 clones; roughly 80% are singletons. Sequencing was performed on peripheral blood. These receptors came from a woman aged 45-65 years with active or convalescent COVID-19.

This chain links TRBV9 with TRBJ2-5, with 16 positions matching TRBD2. This CDR3 has 14 residues. Trimming at V came to 10 bases and at J to 5 bases, leaving 5 bases not matched to a gene. Germline V gives CDR1 SGDLS, CDR2 YYNGEE. CDR3 DNA: TGTGCCGGACCGGGACTAGCGGGAGGGGAGACCCAGTACTTC. It yields the protein CAGPGLAGGETQYF.

J is TRBJ1-2 and V is TRBV27, with 9 bases that match TRBD1. This CDR3 comprises 16 residues. J gave up 4 bases and V 6 bases, and 12 bases lay outside the gene matches. Germline V lookup: CDR1 MNHEY, CDR2 SMNVEV (reference sequence). CDR3 sequence (DNA): TGTGCCAGCAGCCGTAACAGGGGGCTACGAAGCTATGGCTACACCTTC. This codes for CASSRNRGLRSYGYTF.

The V gene is TRBV10-3, the J gene TRBJ2-5; 9 bases match TRBD2. The CDR3 runs to 14 residues. With 4 bases clipped from V and 6 bases from J, the junction kept 6 bases outside the gene matches. Germline loops: CDR1 ENHRY, CDR2 SYGVKD. CDR3 in DNA: TGTGCCATCAGTGTAGCGGGAGAAGAAAAGACCCAGTACTTC. Protein: CAISVAGEEKTQYF.

This clone has a handful of counts. The gene calls are TRBV5-4 and TRBJ2-1, with 9 bases matching TRBD2. V was clipped by 4 bases and J by 5 bases; unmatched bases: 7. The CDR3 sequence is 15 residues long. Germline V gene sequence: CDR1 SGHNT, CDR2 YYREEE (reference sequence). In DNA, the CDR3 is TGTGCCAGCAGCACGAGCGGGAGGACCCACAATGAGCAGTTCTTC. This sequence encodes CASSTSGRTHNEQFF.

Worth noting for this clone: One junction end does not reproduce the germline sequence, and a read error may be involved. The chain carries TRBV7-7 and TRBJ2-2; D call uncertain. Per germline, CDR1 SSHAT and CDR2 FNYEAQ (reference sequence). This CDR3 has 13 amino acids. The CDR3 loop is CASRPTVTGELFF. The CDR3 DNA sequence: TGTGCTAGCAGACCTACGGTCACCGGGGAGCTGTTTTTT.

The CDR3: CASSIEGTSYNEQFF. In nucleotides, the CDR3 is TGTGCCAGTAGTATAGAGGGGACTAGCTACAATGAGCAGTTCTTC. V is TRBV19 and J is TRBJ2-1; 8 bases agree with TRBD2. Germline trimming cut 0 bases from V and 3 bases from J; bases unmatched to any gene: 1. Germline lookup yields CDR1 LNHDA and CDR2 SQIVND (reference sequence). CDR3 length: 15 residues.

This sequence joins TRBV15 and TRBJ1-4; no clear D gene. CDR3 length: 14 amino acids. Germline loops: CDR1 LNHNV, CDR2 YYDKDF (reference sequence). The V end lost 5 bases, the J end lost 10 bases, and 17 bases lay between the germline ends. The DNA of the CDR3 is TGTGCCACCAGCCCCTCGGGCGGGCTGGGAAAACTGTTTTTT. Its translation: CATSPSGGLGKLFF.

The chain joins TRBV7-9 to TRBJ1-2, with a tentative D call TRBD1 (6 bases). Per the germline V gene, CDR1 is SEHNR and CDR2 is FQNEAQ (reference sequence). CDR3 length: 13 residues. Trimming cost V 5 bases and J 4 bases, with 11 bases left between them. Written as DNA, the CDR3 is TGTGCCAGCAGCCCACAGGGCAGCTATGGCTACACCTTC. This gives the protein CASSPQGSYGYTF.

The chain employs TRBV4-2 and TRBJ2-7; 7 nucleotides agree with TRBD1. In germline, CDR1 is LGHNA, CDR2 YNFKEQ. V was clipped by 6 bases and J by 3 bases; unmatched bases: 14. The CDR3 covers 16 residues. DNA of the CDR3: TGTGCCAGCAGTCTGGGGACAGCCCTCCCTTTCTACGAGCAGTACTTC. It specifies CASSLGTALPFYEQYF.

The CDR3 protein is CASSIITGGPPNEQFF. The CDR3 coding sequence is TGCGCCAGCAGCATTATCACGGGAGGGCCTCCCAATGAGCAGTTCTTC. This chain links TRBV5-1 with TRBJ2-1, with TRBD2 identical over 8 bases. The germline V gene has CDR1 SGHRS and CDR2 YFSETQ. V lost 4 bases, J lost 6 bases, and 12 bases stayed unmatched. CDR3 length: 16 amino acids.

The V gene is TRBV9, the J gene TRBJ1-6, with 8 bases matching TRBD1. V lost 5 bases, J lost 10 bases, and 5 bases stayed unmatched. The germline V gene encodes CDR1 SGDLS and CDR2 YYNGEE. The CDR3 contains 13 residues. This CDR3 reads CASSATGESPLHF. CDR3 sequence (DNA): TGTGCCAGCAGTGCGACAGGGGAATCACCCCTCCACTTT.

The chain couples TRBV18 to TRBJ2-7; D is possibly TRBD1 (5 bases). This CDR3 is built from 16 residues. From germline, CDR1 is KGHSH and CDR2 LQKENI. The V gene lost 0 bases and the J gene lost 5 bases, with 17 bases spanning the gap. DNA for the CDR3: TGTGCCAGCTCACCACCCGGCAGGGCCCCGTTGGACGAGCAGTACTTC. This gives the protein CASSPPGRAPLDEQYF.

This chain uses TRBV6-2 or TRBV6-3 with TRBJ2-7; TRBD2 is a possible D gene (5 bases). Trimming cost V 2 bases and J 3 bases, with 8 bases left between them. The CDR3 is made up of 13 amino acids. CDR1 MNHEY and CDR2 SVGEGT come from the germline V gene. The CDR3, as DNA: TGTGCCAGCAGTTACGAGGGCAACTACGAGCAGTACTTC. Protein sequence: CASSYEGNYEQYF.

J is TRBJ2-6 and V is TRBV7-8; possible D gene TRBD1, 7 bases. Trimming shortened V by 0 bases and J by 2 bases, and 11 bases separated the two germline ends. Germline V lookup: CDR1 SGHVS, CDR2 FQNEAQ. The length of the CDR3 is 17 residues. The CDR3 region has the DNA TGTGCCAGCAGCTTAGCGAGCAGGGGGGCTGGGGCCAACGTCCTGACTTTC. Translating gives CASSLASRGAGANVLTF.

This chain uses TRBV19 with TRBJ1-3; 7 bases align to TRBD1. CDR3 size: 16 residues. With V trimmed by 5 bases and J by 4 bases, 11 bases remained unmatched. The germline CDR1 and CDR2 sequences are LNHDA and SQIVND (reference sequence). The CDR3 DNA is TGTGCCAGTAGTTCTTCAGGGGGTTCCCTCGGAAACACCATATATTTT. Protein: CASSSSGGSLGNTIYF.

The rearrangement joins TRBV28 to TRBJ2-5; TRBD2 might be the D (6 bases). This CDR3 has 16 residues. V was trimmed by 5 bases and J by 0 bases, leaving 16 bases between them. CDR1 and CDR2 (germline): MDHEN, SYDVKM. The CDR3 protein is CASSPRLGRYQETQYF. CDR3 coding DNA: TGTGCCAGCAGTCCACGACTAGGGAGGTACCAAGAGACCCAGTACTTC.

The chain employs TRBV21-1 and TRBJ1-1; TRBD1, the table's D call, lacks a check against the DNA. TRBV21-1 is a listed pseudogene. This CDR3 spans 15 amino acids. CDR3 loop: CASSKQGWENTEAFF. CDR3 coding DNA: TGTGCCAGCAGCAAACAGGGTTGGGAGAACACTGAAGCTTTCTTT.

The chain employs TRBV4-3 and TRBJ2-7; possibly TRBD2 for D (5 bases). The CDR3 has 15 residues. Germline loops: CDR1 LGHNA, CDR2 YSLEER. V lost 0 bases, J lost 4 bases, and 13 bases lay in between. The chain's CDR3 is CASSQDRVTKYEQYF. CDR3 DNA: TGCGCCAGCAGCCAAGATCGAGTGACTAAGTACGAGCAGTACTTC.

V usage is TRBV11-1 and J usage is TRBJ2-7, with TRBD1 identical over 10 bases. The length of the CDR3 is 15 residues. Germline values: CDR1 SGHAT, CDR2 FQDESV (reference sequence). V dropped 6 bases and J dropped 7; count of bases not matched to a gene: 12. The CDR3: CASSSPGQGLPEQYF. The CDR3 DNA reads as TGTGCCAGCAGTTCACCGGGACAGGGGCTACCAGAGCAGTACTTC.

This clone was seen once. V usage is TRBV6-7 and J usage is TRBJ1-3; the D is unclear. TRBV6-7 is designated an ORF whose function remains uncertain. CDR3 length: 14 residues. The germline V and J ends were trimmed by 2 bases and 3 bases, with 8 bases remaining between them. CDR3 sequence reads: CASSYPTRGNTIYF. In DNA form, the CDR3 reads TGTGCCAGCAGTTACCCGACACGTGGAAACACCATATATTTT.

The rearrangement uses TRBV27 and TRBJ1-2; no clear D. Trimming took off 3 bases at V and 3 bases at J, with 11 bases between the two ends. The CDR3 contains 14 residues. Per germline, CDR1 MNHEY and CDR2 SMNVEV (reference sequence). For the CDR3, the DNA is TGTGCCAGCAGTTTGTTTGCAGGCCACTATGGCTACACCTTC. Its protein is CASSLFAGHYGYTF.

The table lists this clone with a few counts. The rearrangement links TRBV11-2 to TRBJ1-1; D unresolved. The V gene's germline CDR1 is SGHAT and CDR2 FQNNGV. V dropped 5 bases and J dropped 0 bases, with 7 bases sitting between them. This CDR3 region has 13 residues. CDR3 nucleotides: TGTGCCAGCAGCCCCCTTCTGAACACTGAAGCTTTCTTT. Residues: CASSPLLNTEAFF.

This clone was seen once. CDR3 coding DNA: TGTGCCAGCAGCCCCCGGACTAGCGGAGGGAGGGGGGAGACCCAGTACTTC. Amino acids: CASSPRTSGGRGETQYF. This chain connects TRBV13 to TRBJ2-5; 10 positions match TRBD2. Germline CDR1 PRHDT, CDR2 FYEKMQ (reference sequence). The V and J ends lost 5 bases and 5 bases, in that order; junction bases with no gene match: 14. This CDR3 region has 17 residues.

The chain couples TRBV30 to TRBJ2-1, with 9 bases matching TRBD1. CDR1 and CDR2 (germline): GTSNPN, SVGIG (reference sequence). The V segment lost 5 bases and the J segment 3 bases; nucleotides outside the gene matches: 5. This CDR3 is 14 amino acids long. In nucleotides, the CDR3 is TGTGCCTGGGCGGGGGACAGGGACTACAATGAGCAGTTCTTC. It codes for CAWAGDRDYNEQFF.

The J gene is TRBJ1-4, the V gene TRBV19; D remains ambiguous. V was clipped by 0 bases and J by 0 bases, with 17 bases between them. Germline V gives CDR1 LNHDA, CDR2 SQIVND (reference sequence). The CDR3 contains 19 residues. CDR3 coding DNA: TGTGCCAGTAGTATAGATCTATTACGGCGGAAGACAACTAATGAAAAACTGTTTTTT. Translated, it gives CASSIDLLRRKTTNEKLFF. Together with reference TRBV19 and TRBJ1-4, the CDR3 gives the full variable domain: DGGITQSPKYLFRKEGQNVTLSCEQNLNHDAMYWYRQDPGQGLRLIYYSQIVNDFQKGDIAEGYSVSREKKESFPLTVTSAQKNPTAFYLCASSIDLLRRKTTNEKLFFGSGTQLSVL.

V and J are TRBV29-1 and TRBJ1-1, with 10 bases lining up with TRBD1. J gave up 2 bases and V 7 bases, and 7 bases lay outside the gene matches. This CDR3 contains 14 residues. Germline V gene lookup returns CDR1 SQVTM and CDR2 ANQGSEA. The CDR3 coding sequence is TGCAGCGCCATGACAGGGGGCGTCAACACTGAAGCTTTCTTT. This codes for CSAMTGGVNTEAFF.

V gene TRBV11-2 combines with J gene TRBJ2-7, with 8 bases lining up with TRBD1. The ends lost 5 bases at V and 1 base at J; junction bases unmatched: 4. The CDR3 is made up of 14 amino acids. The germline CDR1 and CDR2 sequences are SGHAT and FQNNGV. The DNA of the CDR3 is TGTGCCAGCAGCGAGGACAGGGTTTCCTACGAGCAGTACTTC. The encoded protein is CASSEDRVSYEQYF.